The 29 T cell receptor beta chains below come from one sample, sequenced in a study of technical replicates of blood from a handful of donors. The repertoire was sequenced with immunoSEQ multiplex PCR; TCRdb's copy has only in-frame clones and lacks some. The data hold about 100,000 clones, with just under 95% observed a single time. The sample comprised T cells isolated from PBMCs. These receptors originate from a human donor in good health.

V is TRBV7-3 and J is TRBJ2-3, with 8 bases lining up with TRBD1. With 4 bases clipped from V and 4 bases from J, the junction kept 4 bases outside the gene matches. Germline CDR1 SGHTA, CDR2 FQGTGA. The CDR3 totals 14 residues. The CDR3, as DNA: TGTGCCAGCAGCTCGCGGACAGGGTCAGATACGCAGTATTTT. Translated: CASSSRTGSDTQYF.

The chain employs TRBV29-1 and TRBJ2-7, with D possibly being TRBD2 (6 bases). Germline CDR1 reads SQVTM; CDR2 reads ANQGSEA. Trimming removed 4 bases from V and 3 bases from J, with 13 bases in between. The CDR3 spans 13 residues. The chain's CDR3 is CSVVLSGDYEQYF. As DNA, the CDR3 is TGCAGCGTTGTCCTCTCGGGGGACTACGAGCAGTACTTC.

The rearrangement uses TRBV6-5 and TRBJ2-1, with D hard to call. Germline lookup yields CDR1 MNHEY and CDR2 SVGAGI. This CDR3 comprises 13 residues. The V end lost 2 bases, the J end lost 5 bases, and 7 bases lay between the germline ends. CDR3 sequence: CASSYTVNNEQFF. The CDR3 coding sequence is TGTGCCAGCAGTTACACGGTGAACAATGAGCAGTTCTTC.

The genes are TRBV6-5 and TRBJ1-4, with 8 bases lining up with TRBD1. Germline CDR1 is MNHEY and CDR2 is SVGAGI. The CDR3 is 14 residues long. V lost 7 bases, J lost 3 bases, and 4 bases stayed unmatched. DNA of the CDR3: TGTGCCAGCAAACCGGGACAGGCTAATGAAAAACTGTTTTTT. Protein: CASKPGQANEKLFF.

The chain employs TRBV7-9 and TRBJ1-4; 8 bases fit TRBD1. Germline loops: CDR1 SEHNR, CDR2 FQNEAQ (reference sequence). There are 14 residues in the CDR3. J was trimmed by 8 bases and V by 4 bases; bases with no gene match: 6. The DNA of the CDR3 is TGTGCCAGCAGCTCGGGACAGGAGTCAGAAAAACTGTTTTTT. It codes for CASSSGQESEKLFF.

The J gene is TRBJ1-6, the V gene TRBV11-2, with 10 positions matching TRBD1. V lost 5 bases to trimming and J lost 9 bases; unmatched junction nucleotides: 7. The germline V gene encodes CDR1 SGHAT and CDR2 FQNNGV. The CDR3 sequence is 15 residues long. CDR3 coding DNA: TGTGCCAGCAGCGAACCGGGACAGGGGAGTTCACCCCTCCACTTT. As protein: CASSEPGQGSSPLHF.

The V call is TRBV7-8, the J call TRBJ2-5; the D is unclear. The CDR3 spans 11 residues. V was clipped by 5 bases and J by 5 bases, with 6 bases between them. The germline CDR1 and CDR2 sequences are SGHVS and FQNEAQ. The chain's CDR3 is CASSPLETQYF. The CDR3 nucleotides are TGTGCCAGCAGCCCCCTGGAGACCCAGTACTTC.

The chain's CDR3 is CASSLRGTSGTDTDTQYF. The CDR3 nucleotides read TGCGCCAGCAGCTTGAGGGGGACTAGCGGGACAGACACAGATACGCAGTATTTT. The J gene is TRBJ2-3, the V gene TRBV5-1; TRBD2 matches at 13 bases. V dropped 1 base and J dropped 2; count of bases not matched to a gene: 7. This CDR3 comprises 18 residues. CDR1 and CDR2 (germline): SGHRS, YFSETQ.

The DNA of the CDR3 is TGTGCCAGCAGTGGACAGGGGAACACCGGGGAGCTGTTTTTT. Encoded protein: CASSGQGNTGELFF. V is TRBV2 and J is TRBJ2-2; TRBD1 aligns across 7 bases. The germline V gene has CDR1 SNHLY and CDR2 FYNNEI. The junction had 0 bases not matched to a gene; V was cut back by 4 bases and J by 1 base. The CDR3 extends over 14 amino acids.

The chain couples TRBV7-9 to TRBJ2-1; TRBD2 agrees at 9 bases. J gave up 7 bases and V 6 bases, and 13 bases lay outside the gene matches. Germline V gene lookup returns CDR1 SEHNR and CDR2 FQNEAQ (reference sequence). The CDR3 sequence is 16 residues long. The CDR3 spells CASSPSGRLLRNEQFF. The CDR3 bases are TGTGCCAGCAGTCCCAGCGGGAGGCTTTTACGGAATGAGCAGTTCTTC.

The chain uses TRBV2 and TRBJ2-7; D is perhaps TRBD2 (6 bases). V was trimmed by 8 bases and J by 1 base, leaving 18 bases between them. The CDR3 is 15 amino acids. CDR1 and CDR2 (germline): SNHLY, FYNNEI. The CDR3 bases are TGTGCCAGCTGTCGGTTTAGCGGTACGTCCTACGAGCAGTACTTC. Its protein is CASCRFSGTSYEQYF.

For this clone: At one of its ends the junction is not consistent with the germline gene, which may arise from a read error. The chain carries TRBV4-2 and TRBJ2-3, with 11 bases lining up with TRBD2. This CDR3 contains 18 residues. CDR1 and CDR2 from the germline V gene are LGHNA and YNFKEQ. Here the CDR3 DNA reads TGTGCCAGCAGTCAAGAGGGTACCGGACTAGCGGGTTCAGATACGCAGTATTTT. This encodes CASSQEGTGLAGSDTQYF.

CDR3 loop: CASSSEDRGLLGYEQYF. Written as DNA, the CDR3 is TGTGCCAGCAGCTCCGAGGACAGGGGGCTTTTGGGGTACGAGCAGTACTTC. The genes are TRBV14 and TRBJ2-7, with 11 bases matching TRBD1. CDR1 and CDR2 (germline): SGHDN, FVKESK. V lost 5 bases to trimming and J lost 4 bases; unmatched junction nucleotides: 13. The CDR3 spans 17 residues.

The V and J genes are TRBV2 and TRBJ1-3; D is ambiguous. Trimming cost V 7 bases and J 0 bases, with 10 bases left between them. This CDR3 is 14 amino acids long. CDR1 is SNHLY, CDR2 FYNNEI, per germline. The CDR3 loop is CASNPGISGNTIYF. CDR3 bases: TGTGCCAGCAACCCGGGGATCTCTGGAAACACCATATATTTT.

The V gene is TRBV4-1, the J gene TRBJ2-1; D gene unclear. The germline V gene has CDR1 MGHRA and CDR2 YSYEKL. Trimming took off 1 base at V and 2 bases at J, with 6 bases between the two ends. There are 14 residues in the CDR3. The CDR3 DNA follows: TGCGCCAGCAGCCAAGTCGGTACCTACAATGAGCAGTTCTTC. This sequence encodes CASSQVGTYNEQFF.

The rearrangement uses TRBV11-3 and TRBJ2-7; no clear D. Trimming cost V 0 bases and J 3 bases, with 6 bases left between them. The CDR3 loop spans 13 amino acids. Germline V gene data show CDR1 as SGHNT and CDR2 as YENEEA. The CDR3 here is CASSLDSHYEQYF. The CDR3 nucleotides read TGTGCCAGCAGCTTAGATTCACACTACGAGCAGTACTTC.

The rearrangement joins TRBV5-1 to TRBJ1-5; D call uncertain. This CDR3 region has 12 residues. V was shortened by 4 bases and J by 7 bases, with 9 bases between the two germline ends. Germline values: CDR1 SGHRS, CDR2 YFSETQ. The CDR3 region is CASSPSGQPQHF. In DNA form, the CDR3 reads TGCGCCAGCAGCCCCTCGGGACAGCCCCAGCATTTT.

The chain carries TRBV6-4 and TRBJ1-1; tentatively, D is TRBD1 (5 bases). The V gene's germline CDR1 is MRHNA and CDR2 SNTAGT. This CDR3 comprises 20 residues. With 2 bases removed from V and 11 bases from J, the gap between germline ends came to 36 bases. CDR3 sequence (DNA): TGTGCCAGCAGTGACGTCAACGGAGCCTGGGATCGGATACCAGGGCCCCACGCTTTCTTT. Protein product: CASSDVNGAWDRIPGPHAFF.

The J gene is TRBJ2-7, the V gene TRBV4-1; D perhaps matches TRBD2 (5 bases). Germline assignment: CDR1 MGHRA and CDR2 YSYEKL. Trimming shortened V by 1 base and J by 7 bases, and 17 bases separated the two germline ends. The CDR3 consists of 15 residues. Here the CDR3 reads CASSQGWITEREQYF. The CDR3 region has the DNA TGCGCCAGCAGCCAAGGATGGATAACCGAGCGGGAGCAGTACTTC.

The V gene is TRBV10-1, the J gene TRBJ2-7; TRBD1 aligns across 10 bases. The V gene end was trimmed by 1 base and the J gene end by 5 bases; junction bases not matched to a gene: 11. The CDR3 runs to 17 residues. From germline, CDR1 is WNHNN and CDR2 SYGVQD (reference sequence). Written as DNA, the CDR3 is TGCGCCAGCAGTGAGTTCACCTCCGGGACAGGGGCTGACGAGCAGTACTTC. This gives the protein CASSEFTSGTGADEQYF.

The chain couples TRBV11-2 to TRBJ1-4; 7 bases agree with TRBD1. The V and J ends lost 3 bases and 8 bases, in that order; junction bases with no gene match: 18. The CDR3 runs to 18 residues. In germline, CDR1 is SGHAT, CDR2 FQNNGV. CDR3 loop: CASSFFLHRQGKEEKLFF. CDR3 sequence (DNA): TGTGCCAGCAGCTTTTTCCTTCACCGACAGGGCAAGGAGGAAAAACTGTTTTTT.

The gene calls are TRBV20-1 and TRBJ2-1, with D tentatively TRBD2 (6 bases). The germline CDR1 and CDR2 sequences are DFQATT and SNEGSKA (reference sequence). Trimming shortened V by 5 bases and J by 6 bases, and 8 bases separated the two germline ends. There are 11 residues in the CDR3. DNA for the CDR3: TGCAGTGCTGGACTACTCAATGAGCAGTTCTTC. This codes for CSAGLLNEQFF.

The CDR3 nucleotides are TGTGCCAGCAGTTATAATGAGCAGTTCTTC. The encoded protein is CASSYNEQFF. This chain connects TRBV6-1 to TRBJ2-1; D remains unclear. V dropped 5 bases and J dropped 7 bases, with 3 bases sitting between them. The CDR3 runs 10 residues. Germline V CDR1 and CDR2: MNHNS, SASEGT.

The chain joins TRBV29-1 to TRBJ2-7; 7 bases map to TRBD1. V was clipped by 6 bases and J by 0 bases; unmatched bases: 5. Germline V gene lookup returns CDR1 SQVTM and CDR2 ANQGSEA. The CDR3 is 13 amino acids. CDR3: CSVRDRSSYEQYF. In DNA form, the CDR3 reads TGCAGCGTCCGGGACAGAAGCTCCTACGAGCAGTACTTC.

The chain recombines TRBV19 with TRBJ2-1; 7 bases agree with TRBD1. CDR1 and CDR2 from the germline V gene are LNHDA and SQIVND (reference sequence). V gave up 10 bases and J gave up 2 bases; unmatched junction bases: 8. The CDR3 sequence is 14 residues long. The DNA for the CDR3 is TGTGCCACGGGGACAGCATACCCCTACAATGAGCAGTTCTTC. Translation: CATGTAYPYNEQFF.

The genes are TRBV18 and TRBJ2-5; D possibly corresponds to TRBD2 (6 bases). This CDR3 is built from 14 residues. CDR1 and CDR2 from the germline V gene are KGHSH and LQKENI. V lost 3 bases, J lost 5 bases, and 13 bases lay in between. CDR3: CASSPTRTEETQYF. As DNA, the CDR3 is TGTGCCAGCTCACCGACTAGGACGGAGGAGACCCAGTACTTC.

This chain links TRBV19 with TRBJ2-5; D is possibly TRBD2 (6 bases). The CDR3 consists of 13 residues. Germline CDR1 and CDR2: LNHDA and SQIVND (reference sequence). Trimming left V 6 bases short and J 1 base short, with 9 bases between. Here the CDR3 reads CASSERAQETQYF. For the CDR3, the DNA is TGTGCCAGTAGCGAGCGGGCCCAAGAGACCCAGTACTTC.

This chain joins TRBV28 and TRBJ1-5, with a weak D call TRBD1 (6 bases). Germline CDR1 reads MDHEN; CDR2 reads SYDVKM. This CDR3 region has 13 residues. The V end lost 3 bases, the J end lost 12 bases, and 15 bases lay between the germline ends. The CDR3 reads CASSFLRDKHQHF. CDR3 nucleotides: TGTGCCAGCAGTTTCCTCCGGGACAAGCACCAGCATTTT.

V gene TRBV29-1 combines with J gene TRBJ2-1; D unclear. The CDR3 sequence is 11 residues long. CDR1 SQVTM and CDR2 ANQGSEA come from the germline V gene. Trimming cost V 4 bases and J 6 bases, with 7 bases left between them. CDR3 amino acids: CSVVAANEQFF. The CDR3 bases are TGCAGCGTTGTGGCGGCCAATGAGCAGTTCTTC.